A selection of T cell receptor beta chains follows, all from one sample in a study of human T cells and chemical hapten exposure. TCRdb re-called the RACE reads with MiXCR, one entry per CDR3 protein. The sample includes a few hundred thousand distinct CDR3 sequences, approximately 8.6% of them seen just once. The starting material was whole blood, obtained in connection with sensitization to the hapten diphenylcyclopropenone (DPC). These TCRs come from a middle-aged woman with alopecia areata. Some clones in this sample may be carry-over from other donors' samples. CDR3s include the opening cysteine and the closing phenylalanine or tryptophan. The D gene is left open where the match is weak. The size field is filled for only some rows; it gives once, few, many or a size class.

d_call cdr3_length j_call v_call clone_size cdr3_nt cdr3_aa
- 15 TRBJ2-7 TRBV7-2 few TGTGCCAGCAGCTGGGGGGCAGGACAGGCCTACGAGCAGTACTTC CASSWGAGQAYEQYF
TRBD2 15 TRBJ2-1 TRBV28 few TGTGCCAGCAGACCAAGACTAGCGGGAAAAAATGAGCAGTTCTTC CASRPRLAGKNEQFF
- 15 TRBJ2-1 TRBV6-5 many TGTGCCAGCAGGAGAGACCTTTCCTCCTACAATGAGCAGTTCTTC CASRRDLSSYNEQFF
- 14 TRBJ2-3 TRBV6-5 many TGTGCCAGCAGTTACCTGACTGGTAGAGATACGCAGTATTTT CASSYLTGRDTQYF
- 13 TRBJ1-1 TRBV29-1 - TGCAGCGTTCAGACAAAGATGAACACTGAAGCTTTCTTT CSVQTKMNTEAFF
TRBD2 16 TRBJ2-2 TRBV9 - TGTGCCAGCAGCGTCGGATCTAGCGGGAGAACCGGGGAGCTGTTTTTT CASSVGSSGRTGELFF
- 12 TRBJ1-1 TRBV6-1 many TGTGCCAGCAGCGCTTCCTGGACTGAAGCTTTCTTT CASSASWTEAFF
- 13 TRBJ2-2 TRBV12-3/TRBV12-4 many TGTGCCAGCAGTTTGGAGACTAGCGGGGAGCTGTTTTTT CASSLETSGELFF
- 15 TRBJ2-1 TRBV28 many TGTGCCAGCAGCTCGCCGGGACTCCCCCGGGATGAGCAGTTCTTC CASSSPGLPRDEQFF
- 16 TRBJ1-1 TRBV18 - TGTGCCAGCTCCTTCACCGTAGGGGGGGTCGGAGATGAAGCTTTCTTT CASSFTVGGVGDEAFF
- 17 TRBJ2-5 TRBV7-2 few TGTGCCAGCAGCTTAGCCGGGGCAGGGGAGGTAGGAGAGACCCAGTACTTC CASSLAGAGEVGETQYF
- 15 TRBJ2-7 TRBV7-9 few TGTGCCAGCAGCTTAGTGCCAGGGGAGATCTACGAGCAGTACTTC CASSLVPGEIYEQYF
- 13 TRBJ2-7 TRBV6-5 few TGTGCCAGCAGTTACTCGATAGCCTACGAGCAGTACTTC CASSYSIAYEQYF
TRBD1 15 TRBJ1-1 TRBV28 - TGTGCCAGCAGTTTCGGGACAGGGCTCGGGACTGAAGCTTTCTTT CASSFGTGLGTEAFF
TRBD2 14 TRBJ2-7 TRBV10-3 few TGTGCCACGGAACGGGGACTAGGGACCTACGAGCAGTACTTC CATERGLGTYEQYF
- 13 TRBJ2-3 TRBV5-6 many TGTGCCAGCAGCTTGAGTAACACAGATACGCAGTATTTT CASSLSNTDTQYF
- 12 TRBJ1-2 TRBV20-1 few TGCAGTGCGGGAACAAGGAGCTATGGCTACACCTTC CSAGTRSYGYTF
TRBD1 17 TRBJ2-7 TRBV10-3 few TGTGCCATCAGTGAAACGGGACAGCCTACTTACCCCTACGAGCAGTACTTC CAISETGQPTYPYEQYF
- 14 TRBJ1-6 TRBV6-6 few TGTGCCAGCAGCTGGGACGACAGTAATTCACCCCTCCACTTT CASSWDDSNSPLHF
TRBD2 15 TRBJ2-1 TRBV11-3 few TGTGCCAGCAGCTTGGGACTAGCGGGAACTGTTGAGCAGTTCTTC CASSLGLAGTVEQFF
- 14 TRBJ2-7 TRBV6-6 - TGTGCCAGCAGTTACTCGACCGACGGATACGAGCAGTACTTC CASSYSTDGYEQYF
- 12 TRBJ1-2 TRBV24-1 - TGTGCCACCAGTGATTTGGCTGGGGGCTACACCTTC CATSDLAGGYTF
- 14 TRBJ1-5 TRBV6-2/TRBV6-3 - TGTGCCAGCCGTTTTTTGGGGGTCAATCAGCCCCAGCATTTT CASRFLGVNQPQHF
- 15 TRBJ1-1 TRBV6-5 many TGTGCCAGCAGTTACACAGCGCGGGCCCTCACTGAAGCTTTCTTT CASSYTARALTEAFF
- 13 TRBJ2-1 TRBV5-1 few TGCGCCAGCAGCTTGGATGCGTCCAATGAGCAGTTCTTC CASSLDASNEQFF
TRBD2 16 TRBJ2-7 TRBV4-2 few TGTGCCAGCAGCCAATTGAAGACTAGCGGGGTTTACGAGCAGTACTTC CASSQLKTSGVYEQYF
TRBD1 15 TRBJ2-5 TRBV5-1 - TGCGCCAGCAGCCCCGGGACAGCCGCCCAGGAGACCCAGTACTTC CASSPGTAAQETQYF
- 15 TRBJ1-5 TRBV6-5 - TGTGCCAGCAGTTACGATAAAGGAATCGGTCAGCCCCAGCATTTT CASSYDKGIGQPQHF
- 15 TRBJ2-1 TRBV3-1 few TGTGCCAGCAGCCCTCAAGCGATTACCTACAATGAGCAGTTCTTC CASSPQAITYNEQFF
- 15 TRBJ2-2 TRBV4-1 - TGCGCCAGCAGTTACGTTGGGGTTTACACCGGGGAGCTGTTTTTT CASSYVGVYTGELFF
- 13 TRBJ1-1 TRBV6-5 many TGTGCCAGCAGTGAACCGGGGACTACTGAAGCTTTCTTT CASSEPGTTEAFF
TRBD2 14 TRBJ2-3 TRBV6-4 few TGTGCCAGCAGTGACTCTGGCGGGGGAGATACGCAGTATTTT CASSDSGGGDTQYF
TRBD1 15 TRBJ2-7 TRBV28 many TGTGCCAGCAGCTCCACAGGGGACCTCGACTACGAGCAGTACTTC CASSSTGDLDYEQYF
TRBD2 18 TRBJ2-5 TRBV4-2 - TGTGCCAGCAGCCAACCTCCGGGACTAGCGGGAGGGAAAGAGACCCAGTACTTC CASSQPPGLAGGKETQYF
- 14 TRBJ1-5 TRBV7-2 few TGTGCCAGCACCTTAGGGGGGCCGAGTCAGCCCCAGCATTTT CASTLGGPSQPQHF
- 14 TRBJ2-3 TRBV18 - TGTGCCAGCTCCGTTCAGGGTGAGGTTCAGCCCCAGTATTTT CASSVQGEVQPQYF
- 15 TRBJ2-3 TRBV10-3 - TGTGCCATCAGTGATGGCGGCCTAAGCACAGATACGCAGTATTTT CAISDGGLSTDTQYF
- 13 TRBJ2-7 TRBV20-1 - TGCAGTGCTAGAGATTTTACTAGACCCGAGCAGTACTTC CSARDFTRPEQYF
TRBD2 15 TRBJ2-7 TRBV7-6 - TGTGCCAGCAGCCCGACTAGCGGGAGGTTCCACGAGCAGTACTTC CASSPTSGRFHEQYF
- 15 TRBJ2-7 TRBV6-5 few TGTGCCAGCAGTTTGGACAGGGACTATCCCTACGAGCAGTACTTC CASSLDRDYPYEQYF
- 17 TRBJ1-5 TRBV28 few TGTGCCAGCAGTTTAGTAACAGGAAGGGGGAGCAATCAGCCCCAGCATTTT CASSLVTGRGSNQPQHF
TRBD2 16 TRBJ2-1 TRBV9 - TGTGCCAGCAGCGTAGTCCCTAGCGGGAGGGTCAATGAGCAGTTCTTC CASSVVPSGRVNEQFF
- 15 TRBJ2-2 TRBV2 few TGTGCCAGCAGTGAATACGGCAGCCCCACCGGGGAGCTGTTTTTT CASSEYGSPTGELFF
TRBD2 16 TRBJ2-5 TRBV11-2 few TGTGCCAGCAGCTTGTCCTCACTCGGGGGGGGAGAGACCCAGTACTTC CASSLSSLGGGETQYF
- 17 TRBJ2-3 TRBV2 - TGTGCCAGCAGTGAATGGTCCCAGGGATTGGGCACAGATACGCAGTATTTT CASSEWSQGLGTDTQYF
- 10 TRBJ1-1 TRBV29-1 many TGCAGCGTCGGATTCGCTGAAGCTTTCTTT CSVGFAEAFF
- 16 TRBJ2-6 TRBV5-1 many TGCGCCAGCAGCTTGGGCAGGGGACTTGGGGCCAACGTCCTGACTTTC CASSLGRGLGANVLTF
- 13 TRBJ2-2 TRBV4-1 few TGCGCCAGCAGCCCCCATTGGTCCGGGGAGCTGTTTTTT CASSPHWSGELFF
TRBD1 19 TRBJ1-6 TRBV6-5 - TGTGCCAGCAGTTCCCGCCGGGGGGCAGGGGGCCATCGGGAGTCACCCCTCCACTTT CASSSRRGAGGHRESPLHF
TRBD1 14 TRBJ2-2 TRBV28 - TGTGCCAGCAGTTTGTATGGGACAGGGAAAGAGCTGTTTTTT CASSLYGTGKELFF
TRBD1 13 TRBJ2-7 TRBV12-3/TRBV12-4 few TGTGCCAGCAGCGGACAGGGCCCCTACGAGCAGTACTTC CASSGQGPYEQYF